This TCR beta chain was sequenced for a study of CD8 T cells in ankylosing spondylitis. Overall study results and limits: Previous work reported some of these motif variants in the synovial fluid and blood of reactive arthritis. Enrichment of disease-linked clones was reportedly significant in matched ankylosing spondylitis synovial fluid. Eight or nine highly homologous variants formed a TCR beta motif that appeared characteristic of ankylosing spondylitis blood. As for the disease-linked clones, they showed a CD8+ phenotype and occurred at relatively low frequencies in peripheral blood.

It was by quantitative 5'-RACE with molecular barcodes that TCR beta libraries were made. MiXCR, applied by TCRdb to the 5' RACE reads, yields one record per CDR3 protein. The sample carries fewer than 750,000 distinct CDR3 sequences, under 20% recorded once. The length of the CDR3 is 15 residues. J lost 8 bases, V lost 1 base, and 2 bases had no gene match. Germline V gene data show CDR1 as SEHNR and CDR2 as FQNEAQ (reference sequence). A note on this clonotype: Its antigen remains unknown.

This TCR was recovered from a male donor with ankylosing spondylitis. The sample taken for sequencing was blood, either unsorted or a sorted T cell fraction (not recorded which). J is TRBJ2-4 and V is TRBV7-9, with 13 bases identical to TRBD2. This CDR3 is CASSLVTSGRDIQYF. The CDR3 nucleotides are TGTGCCAGCAGCTTAGTCACTAGCGGGAGGGACATTCAGTACTTC.